This passage covers 5 T cell receptor beta chains from one sample sequenced in a study of blood T cell repertoires in COVID-19. TCRdb keeps only in-frame clones here, not all; method: immunoSEQ multiplex PCR. This table holds under 40,000 clones, 70% to 90% found once. Sequencing was performed on peripheral blood. Receptors originate from a man between 65 and 80 years old with active COVID-19.

V gene TRBV9 combines with J gene TRBJ2-1; D may be TRBD2 (5 bases). Trimming took 0 bases from V and 6 from J, leaving 16 bases between them. This CDR3 spans 16 amino acids. Looked up from germline, CDR1 is SGDLS and CDR2 is YYNGEE. CDR3 protein: CASSVGGFSQFNEQFF. CDR3 DNA sequence: TGTGCCAGCAGCGTAGGAGGGTTTAGTCAATTCAATGAGCAGTTCTTC.

The chain couples TRBV28 to TRBJ1-2, with 9 bases fitting TRBD1. Per germline, CDR1 MDHEN and CDR2 SYDVKM. Losses at the gene ends were 5 bases for V and 4 bases for J; bases not matched to a gene: 8. The CDR3 length is 15 residues. CDR3 sequence (DNA): TGTGCCAGCAGTACCTGGACAGGGGCTCTCTATGGCTACACCTTC. Its translation is CASSTWTGALYGYTF.

The rearrangement joins TRBV6-5 to TRBJ2-2, with 7 bases identical to TRBD2. In germline, CDR1 is MNHEY, CDR2 SVGAGI. The CDR3 extends over 15 amino acids. Losses at the gene ends were 0 bases for V and 6 bases for J; bases not matched to a gene: 4. In nucleotides, the CDR3 is TGTGCCAGCAGTTACTCGGCGGGAGTGGCCGGGGAGCTGTTTTTT. This gives the protein CASSYSAGVAGELFF.

V gene TRBV27 combines with J gene TRBJ2-7; 10 bases match TRBD2. Germline V gives CDR1 MNHEY, CDR2 SMNVEV (reference sequence). Unmatched junction bases numbered 4, after V lost 2 bases and J lost 3 bases. This CDR3 comprises 15 residues. This CDR3 reads CASSLASGGYYEQYF. The CDR3 DNA sequence: TGTGCCAGCAGTTTAGCTAGCGGGGGTTACTACGAGCAGTACTTC.

This chain connects TRBV4-3 to TRBJ1-4; 9 positions match TRBD1. The V gene's germline CDR1 is LGHNA and CDR2 YSLEER. This CDR3 is built from 13 residues. J was trimmed by 8 bases and V by 6 bases; bases with no gene match: 4. The CDR3 DNA is TGCGCCAGCAGTCGGGACAGGGACGAAAAACTGTTTTTT. Translating gives CASSRDRDEKLFF.